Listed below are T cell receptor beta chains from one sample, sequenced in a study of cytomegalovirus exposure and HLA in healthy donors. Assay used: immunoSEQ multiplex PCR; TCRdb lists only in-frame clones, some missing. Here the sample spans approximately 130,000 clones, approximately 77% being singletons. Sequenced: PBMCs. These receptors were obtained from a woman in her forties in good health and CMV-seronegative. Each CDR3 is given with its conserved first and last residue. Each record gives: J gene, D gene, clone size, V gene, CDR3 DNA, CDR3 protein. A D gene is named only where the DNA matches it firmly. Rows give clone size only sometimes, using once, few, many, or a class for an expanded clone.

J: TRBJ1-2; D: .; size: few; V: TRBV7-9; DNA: TGTGCCAGCAGCTTAGCTGGGTGGAGGGACTATGGCTACACCTTC; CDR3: CASSLAGWRDYGYTF
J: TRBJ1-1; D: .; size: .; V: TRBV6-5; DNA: TGTGCCAGCAGTTACCTACCGGTGAACACTGAAGCTTTCTTT; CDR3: CASSYLPVNTEAFF
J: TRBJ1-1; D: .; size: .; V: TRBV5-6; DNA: TGTGCCAGCAGCTTGGCCTCGGCAGGGGAAGACCCTGAAGCTTTCTTT; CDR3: CASSLASAGEDPEAFF
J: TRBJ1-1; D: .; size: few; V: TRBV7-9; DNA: TGTGCCAGCAGCTTAGTTCAAGGGGCGAGTGCTTTCTTT; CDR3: CASSLVQGASAFF
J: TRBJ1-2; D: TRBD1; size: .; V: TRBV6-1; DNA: TGTGCCAGCAGTGAGGACAGGCTAAACTATGGCTACACCTTC; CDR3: CASSEDRLNYGYTF
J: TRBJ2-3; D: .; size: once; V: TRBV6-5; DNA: TGTGCCAGCAGTTACTCTGGGAGGAAGGATACGCAGTATTTT; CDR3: CASSYSGRKDTQYF
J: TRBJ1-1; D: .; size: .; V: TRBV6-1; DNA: TGTGCCAGCAGTGAAGCTCGTGTTACTGAAGCTTTCTTT; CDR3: CASSEARVTEAFF
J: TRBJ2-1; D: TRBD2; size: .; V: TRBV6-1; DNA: TGTGCCAGCAGTGATGACGGGGGGTACAATGAGCAGTTCTTC; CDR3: CASSDDGGYNEQFF
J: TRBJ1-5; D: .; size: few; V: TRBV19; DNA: TGTGCCAGTTCTAGGCCAGGCCTTGGGGGAGGGATTGGTAGCAATCAGCCCCAGCATTTT; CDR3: CASSRPGLGGGIGSNQPQHF
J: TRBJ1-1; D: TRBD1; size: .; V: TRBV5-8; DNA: TGTGCCAGCAGCTTTGGACCGGGACAGGGAGTTTTGGACACTGAAGCTTTCTTT; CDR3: CASSFGPGQGVLDTEAFF
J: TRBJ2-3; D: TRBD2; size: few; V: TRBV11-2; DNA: TGTGCCAGCAGCTTAACTAGCGGCACAGATACGCAGTATTTT; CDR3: CASSLTSGTDTQYF
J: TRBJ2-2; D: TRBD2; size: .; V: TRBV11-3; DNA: TGTGCCAGCAGCTCCACTAGCGGCCCCGGGGAGCTGTTTTTT; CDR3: CASSSTSGPGELFF
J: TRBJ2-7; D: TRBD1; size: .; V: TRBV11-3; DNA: TGTGCCAGCAGCTTAGATAATGGGACAGGGGGAAAGCAGTACTTC; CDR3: CASSLDNGTGGKQYF
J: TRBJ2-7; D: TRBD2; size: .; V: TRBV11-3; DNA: TGTGCCAGCAGCATTACTAGCGGGGCAGGGGAGCAGTACTTC; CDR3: CASSITSGAGEQYF
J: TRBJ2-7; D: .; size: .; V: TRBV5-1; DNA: TGCGCCAGCAGCTATGAGGGGGCCTACGAGCAGTACTTC; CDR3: CASSYEGAYEQYF
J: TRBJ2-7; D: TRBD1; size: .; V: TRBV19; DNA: TGTGCCAGTAGTATCAATCTCGACAGGGGGTACGAGCAGTACTTC; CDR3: CASSINLDRGYEQYF
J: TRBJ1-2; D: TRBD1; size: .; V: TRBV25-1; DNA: TGTGCCAGCAGCTCATGGACAGGTACCGATGACTATGGCTACACCTTC; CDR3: CASSSWTGTDDYGYTF
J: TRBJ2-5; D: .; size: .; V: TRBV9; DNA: TGTGCCAGCAGCGTAGTAGCGGTACCACAAGAGACCCAGTACTTC; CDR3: CASSVVAVPQETQYF
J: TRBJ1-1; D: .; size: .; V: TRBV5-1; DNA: TGCGCCAGCAGCTTCCAGCGGGGCTACACTGAAGCTTTCTTT; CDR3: CASSFQRGYTEAFF
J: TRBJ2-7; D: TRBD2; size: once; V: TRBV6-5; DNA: TGTGCCAGCAGTTCCGGGAGGCAGCAGTACTTC; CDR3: CASSSGRQQYF
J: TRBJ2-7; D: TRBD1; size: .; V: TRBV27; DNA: TGTGCCAGCAGTTTGGACAGGGTAACCTACGAGCAGTACTTC; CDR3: CASSLDRVTYEQYF
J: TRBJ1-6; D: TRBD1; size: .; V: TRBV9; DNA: TGTGCCAGCAGCGTAGGGGACAGGGGGATTTCACCCCTCCACTTT; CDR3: CASSVGDRGISPLHF
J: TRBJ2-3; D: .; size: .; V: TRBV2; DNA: TGTGCCAGCAGTGTCTCTTTCCTAGACACAGATACGCAGTATTTT; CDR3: CASSVSFLDTDTQYF
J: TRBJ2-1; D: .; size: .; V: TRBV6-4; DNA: TGTGCCAGCAGTGAGGAACTCGGGGTTGGTGAGCAGTTCTTC; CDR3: CASSEELGVGEQFF
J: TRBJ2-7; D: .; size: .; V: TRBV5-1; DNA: TGCGCCAGCAGCCTGGCCGGTGTCACCTACGAGCAGTACTTC; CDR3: CASSLAGVTYEQYF
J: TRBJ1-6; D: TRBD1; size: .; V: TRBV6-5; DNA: TGTGCCAGCAGTTACGGGGCAGGGGGGCAAGGCTCACCCCTCCACTTT; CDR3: CASSYGAGGQGSPLHF
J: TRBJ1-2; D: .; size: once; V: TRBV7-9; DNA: TGTGCCAGCAGCTTAGACAGCCATGACAATGGCTACACCTTC; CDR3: CASSLDSHDNGYTF
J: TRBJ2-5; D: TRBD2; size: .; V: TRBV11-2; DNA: TGTGCCAGCAGCTCGACTAGCGGGGAGCGAGAGACCCAGTACTTC; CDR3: CASSSTSGERETQYF
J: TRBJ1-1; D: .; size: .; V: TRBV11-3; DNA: TGTGCCAGCAGCTTAGGTCAGGGGAACACTGAAGCTTTCTTT; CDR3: CASSLGQGNTEAFF
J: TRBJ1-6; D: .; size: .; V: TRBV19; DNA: TGTGCCAGTAGTATAGCCACAGGGAGTGGTCATTCACCCCTCCACTTT; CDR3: CASSIATGSGHSPLHF
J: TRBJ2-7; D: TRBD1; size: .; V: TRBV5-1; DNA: TGCGCCAGCAGCGCCCGGGACAGGGAAGACGAGCAGTACTTC; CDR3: CASSARDREDEQYF
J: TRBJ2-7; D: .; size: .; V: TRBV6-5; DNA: TGTGCCAGCAGTTACGGGCAGGGGAGCTTGTGGGAGCAGTACTTC; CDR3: CASSYGQGSLWEQYF
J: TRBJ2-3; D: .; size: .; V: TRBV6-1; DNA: TGTGCCACGGGACATTTGAGCACAGATACGCAGTATTTT; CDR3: CATGHLSTDTQYF
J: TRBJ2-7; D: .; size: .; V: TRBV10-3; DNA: TGTGCCATCAGTGAAGAACAGGGTATCCCCTACGAGCAGTACTTC; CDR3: CAISEEQGIPYEQYF
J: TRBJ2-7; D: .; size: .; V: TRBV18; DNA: TGTGCCAGCTCACGGGACTTGCAGGGATCCTACGAGCAGTACTTC; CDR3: CASSRDLQGSYEQYF
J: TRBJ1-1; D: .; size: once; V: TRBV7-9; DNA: TGTGCCAGCAGCTTCGGGGGGGTGAACACTGAAGCTTTCTTT; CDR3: CASSFGGVNTEAFF
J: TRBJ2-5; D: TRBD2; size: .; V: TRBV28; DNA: TGTGCCAGCAGTTTAGAGGCGGGGGGGGCCCAGTACTTC; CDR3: CASSLEAGGAQYF
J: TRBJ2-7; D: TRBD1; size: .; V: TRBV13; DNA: TGTGCCAGCGGCATAGGGGGACAGGGAAATTACGAGCAGTACTTC; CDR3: CASGIGGQGNYEQYF
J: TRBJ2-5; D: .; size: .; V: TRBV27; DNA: TGTGCCAGCAGTTTTGGGACGGGAGAGCAGTACTTC; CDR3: CASSFGTGEQYF
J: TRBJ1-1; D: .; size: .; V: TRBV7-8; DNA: TGTGCCAGCAGCTTAGCGGTTAGGGGTGAAGCTTTCTTT; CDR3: CASSLAVRGEAFF
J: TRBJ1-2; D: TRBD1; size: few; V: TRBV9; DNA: TGTGCCAGCAGCGTCCTTAATTCAGGGGGCTATGGCTACACCTTC; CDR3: CASSVLNSGGYGYTF
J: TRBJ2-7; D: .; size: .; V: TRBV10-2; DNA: TGCGCCAGCAGTCTGGAGTCCTACGAGCAGTACTTC; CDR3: CASSLESYEQYF
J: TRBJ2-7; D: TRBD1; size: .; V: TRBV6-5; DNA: TGTGCCAGCAGTTACTTCACCGGGACAGTCCCCTACGAGCAGTACTTC; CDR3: CASSYFTGTVPYEQYF
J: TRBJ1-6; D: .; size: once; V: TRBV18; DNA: TGTGCCAGCTCAACGGGGGGTTCCTCATATTCACCCCTCCACTTT; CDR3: CASSTGGSSYSPLHF
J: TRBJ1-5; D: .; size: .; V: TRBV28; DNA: TGTGCCAGCAGCACAGGGTTGAGCAATCAGCCCCAGCATTTT; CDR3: CASSTGLSNQPQHF
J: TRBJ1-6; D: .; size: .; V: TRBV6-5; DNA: TGTGCCAGCAGTTACGGCAGAATCTCCTATAATTCACCCCTCCACTTT; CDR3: CASSYGRISYNSPLHF
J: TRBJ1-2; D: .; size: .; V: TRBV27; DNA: TGTGCCAGCAGTCCCTCCCTGGGGAGCAACTATGGCTACACCTTC; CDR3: CASSPSLGSNYGYTF
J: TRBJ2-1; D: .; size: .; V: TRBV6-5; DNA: TGTGCCAGCAGTCACATGAACAATGAGCAGTTCTTC; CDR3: CASSHMNNEQFF
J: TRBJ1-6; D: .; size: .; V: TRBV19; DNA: TGTGCCAGTAAAACTCCGAACGGGGAGGGCTCACCCCTCCACTTT; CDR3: CASKTPNGEGSPLHF
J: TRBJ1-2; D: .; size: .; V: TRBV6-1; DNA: TGTGCCAGCATCCCTTCCAGAACCTATGGCTACACCTTC; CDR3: CASIPSRTYGYTF
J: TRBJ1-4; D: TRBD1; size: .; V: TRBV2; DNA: TGTGCCAGCAACCGACAGGGGGCGGGTGAAAAACTGTTTTTT; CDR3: CASNRQGAGEKLFF
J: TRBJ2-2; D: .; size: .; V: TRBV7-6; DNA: TGTGCCAGCAGCTTATCGGTAGATCCGTACACCGGGGAGCTGTTTTTT; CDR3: CASSLSVDPYTGELFF
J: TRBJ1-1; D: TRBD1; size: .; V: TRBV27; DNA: TGTGCCAGCAGTGGGACAGGCATTCCTACTGCTGAAGCTTTCTTT; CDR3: CASSGTGIPTAEAFF
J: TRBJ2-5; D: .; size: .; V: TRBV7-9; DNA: TGTGCCAGCAGCTTGACAAACCAAGAGACCCAGTACTTC; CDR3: CASSLTNQETQYF